This T cell receptor beta chain was profiled in a study of human T cells and chemical hapten exposure. Study-level background: Patch testing placed 0.01% DPC on the upper back, with readings at 6 days. Study results and limitations: Since the donors had alopecia, their immune response may not be the same as that of healthy people.

TCRdb re-analysed the RACE reads in MiXCR, keeping a single row per CDR3 protein. The data hold approximately 80,000 distinct CDR3 sequences, with around a tenth observed a single time. As to time point: patch test 1, 2 weeks after DPC sensitization. The treatment here: therapeutic diphenylcyclopropenone sensitization with weekly scalp DPC. This clonotype turned up a few times. Its antigen is undetermined. The CDR3 covers 16 residues. The V gene end was trimmed by 0 bases and the J gene end by 6 bases; junction bases not matched to a gene: 8. Germline V lookup: CDR1 LGHDT, CDR2 YNNKEL (reference sequence).

This clonotype was obtained from a woman in her forties or fifties with alopecia areata. Some clones in this sample may be carry-over from other donors' samples. Sequenced here: whole blood, sampled in connection with sensitization to the hapten diphenylcyclopropenone (DPC). The V and J genes are TRBV3-1 and TRBJ2-3, with 8 bases aligning to TRBD2. The CDR3 sequence: CASSQERAGGGDTQYF. In DNA, the CDR3 is TGTGCCAGCAGCCAAGAACGTGCGGGAGGAGGGGATACGCAGTATTTT.